This TCR beta chain was identified during a study of blood T cells in healthy people across ages (dated by TCRdb to between 2014 and 2017). About the investigation overall: In model experiments, template switching captured about one uniquely barcoded TCR beta cDNA molecule for every two T cells. To track age-related changes in TCR beta repertoire diversity, the study relied on deep sequencing normalized with unique cDNA molecular identifiers. Donors were grouped into four age groups: young (average about 15 years), middle-aged (39), aged (roughly 62) and long-lived (approximately 78). For two donors (one aged 18 to 30 and one aged 80 or older), the study analyzed two additional independent replicas of 1 million unique cDNA reads from the same blood draw.

Library construction relied on 5' RACE. The sequencer listed for this sample is Illumina HiSeq 2500. A second about 6 to 11 cycle PCR used a sample-barcoded 5' primer and a J-beta primer mix. A unique molecular identifier was introduced onto each TCR beta cDNA molecule by a template-switch 5' adaptor carrying 12 random nucleotides. At least 2.5 million CDR3-containing paired-end reads were obtained from each sample. All of the RNA was converted into first-strand cDNA using the Mint cDNA synthesis kit, with a TRBC-specific oligonucleotide serving as the primer. Following uracil-DNA glycosylase treatment, a first 18-cycle PCR with universal primers M1SS and BC2_uni_R was performed on all cDNA. The authors' pipeline ran thus. For normalization, 1 million high-quality reads were randomly selected from each sample, with every read carrying a distinct molecular identifier. Instead of being binned into consensus sequences, reads that shared molecular identifiers were thrown out. MiTCR, run with a Q25 quality threshold and the strictest error-elimination algorithm, handled CDR3 identification, clonotype clustering and error correction. A nonparametric unseen species model using Euler transformation provided a lower-bound estimate of total TCR beta diversity. TCRdb reran the public reads through fastp at Q25 and MiXCR, keeping productive beta chains. Here each entry gathers all rows of one CDR3 protein and keeps the most common genes and DNA. For this entry, the V and J calls and clone size follow TCRdb and not the study's own pipeline. The table for this sample lists hundreds of thousands of distinct CDR3 sequences; 25% of them were counted only once. 9.4% of the sample rests with the top ten.

Overall results and qualifications from the work: Estimates of total diversity based on one million sequenced T cells were regarded as lower bounds and as underestimates. Observed TCR beta diversity per million T cells fell roughly linearly with age, and a significant reduction was already apparent by age around 40. Because profiling used bulk unsorted PBMCs, naive and antigen-experienced compartments could not be compared conclusively. Compared with the aged group, the long-lived group had more naive CD4+ T cells, fewer expanded clones and increased TCR diversity, a pattern suggesting age selection. Because the CMV infection status of the donors was unknown, age-related changes in expanded clonotypes may potentially have been confounded. There was a strong correlation between observed TCR beta diversity and the percentage of naive T cells measured by flow cytometry.

Systemically healthy Caucasian individuals from Russia, 39 in total and aged roughly 6 to 95 years, were included as donors. Each donor gave ten milliliters of peripheral blood, collected into EDTA-treated Vacutainer tubes. Ficoll-Paque density-gradient centrifugation was used to isolate PBMCs, with at least 7 million per sample. Trizol reagent was used to extract total RNA from PBMCs, with at least 5.5 micrograms per sample. Naive CD45RAhigh/CD27high T cell percentages were measured by flow cytometry on a PBMC aliquot from every donor. Concerning this clonotype itself: This clone's antigen is unknown. Qualities for individual bases were not recorded, and no much larger clone is one base off.

CDR1 SQVTM and CDR2 ANQGSEA are derived from the germline V gene. V gives up 4 bases and J gives up 1 base, and the segment between their germline ends measures 12 bases. The CDR3 covers 14 residues, taking in both the cysteine and the phenylalanine. Only the CDR3 region is kept as DNA, spanning 42 bases read in frame from base 1. The data also belong to a second study, concerning T cells of mothers and their children. As the second paper documents: Nine systemically healthy Caucasian individuals, comprising three mothers and their six children, were included as donors. cDNA synthesis consumed the entire amount of extracted RNA, loaded at 1.5 ug RNA in each 15 ul reaction. In the second PCR, the M1S primer added sample barcodes and 2-4 random nucleotides. Over 9.5 million TCR beta CDR3 reads were obtained for each mother, and about 3 million reads were obtained for each child. In both related and unrelated pairs, thymic selection shapes the output of TCR recombination in a similar way, with inherited differences having only a minor effect. Normalized repertoire overlap was always found to be slightly, but never significantly, higher in related mother-child pairs than in unrelated mother-child pairs. Persistent microchimeric T cell clones were not detected, at a sensitivity of 85 to 100 clones per million clonotypes. To look for features that set related mother-child pairs apart from unrelated individuals, the researchers ran deep NGS to compare the TCR beta repertoires of mothers and children. On average, the children were roughly 11 +/- 4 years old, while the mothers were 40 +/- 4 years old. After adapter ligation was performed with NEBNext reagents, the libraries were sequenced on an Illumina HiSeq 2000 with 100+100 nt paired-end reads. To prevent cross-contamination, the mother and child libraries were prepared a month apart and were sequenced in separate runs. Between 500,000 and 2,000,000 distinct TCR beta clonotypes were identified per donor. Naive TCR beta clonotypes were estimated from low-frequency clonotypes matched to each donor's FACS-determined naive share, without sorting.

The rearrangement combines TRBV29-1 with TRBJ2-3; a confident D gene designation cannot be given. The TCR comes from a boy aged 5-17 years in good health. Source material: blood. Here the CDR3 is given as CSVGPSQRTDTQYF. The DNA is TGCAGCGTTGGTCCTTCTCAGCGCACAGATACGCAGTATTTT.